This T cell receptor (beta chain) was recovered during a study of low-dose radiotherapy and immunotherapy resistance in tumors. TRAV- and TRBV-specific primers, spanning alpha and beta chains, primed first-strand cDNA. A constant-region primer paired with the V-primer adapter amplified TCRs over approximately 18 PCR cycles. The mRNA that was isolated underwent amplification by in vitro transcription. TCRdb redid the calling of the reads with MiXCR, one entry per CDR3 protein. The sample lists tens of thousands of distinct CDR3 sequences; over 15% were seen once. Documented time point: before trial treatment. Donors were dosed with nivolumab and ipilimumab; they also received aspirin, low-dose cyclophosphamide and low-dose radiotherapy. Trimming at V came to 2 bases and at J to 5 bases, leaving 5 bases not matched to a gene. Germline V gene sequence: CDR1 SGHAT, CDR2 FQNNGV. There are 17 residues in the CDR3.

This clonotype was observed at least ten times. The TCR was taken from a male donor with prostate cancer. The sample was PBMCs, taken before treatment. The chain uses TRBV11-2 and TRBJ2-2; 13 bases fit TRBD2. The CDR3 DNA reads as TGTGCCAGCAGCTTATCGCGGGGACTAGCGGGGACCGGGGAGCTGTTTTTT. The encoded protein is CASSLSRGLAGTGELFF.